The present entry profiles one TCR beta chain with its context. Its antigen remains unknown. Every single patient, without exception, relapsed after autologous stem cell transplantation, and brentuximab vedotin exposure varied. Isolation of CD8+ T cells from thawed PBMCs used magnetic negative selection. When best responses were assessed, they were complete response, partial response or progressive disease. This sample was included in a study of PD-1 blockade in classical Hodgkin lymphoma. Overall study results and limits: Compared with baseline, CD4+ but not CD8+ TCR diversity had risen significantly by C4D1. According to reports, newly diagnosed patients had lower baseline TCR diversity than healthy donors, and relapsed/refractory patients had lower baseline TCR diversity still. Nivolumab initiation under 1 year post-ASCT meant exclusion.

The CDR3 is made up of 14 amino acids. Trimming cost V 4 bases and J 4 bases; bases outside gene matches: 6. The protocol was immunoSEQ multiplex PCR, while the TCRdb copy is restricted to in-frame clones and leaves out a portion. There are about 28,000 clones in the sample; around 88% occur only once, and 6% to 8% lies in the top ten. This receptor was identified in a human donor with classical Hodgkin lymphoma. The V and J genes are TRBV23-1 and TRBJ2-7, with 8 bases matching TRBD2. TRBV23-1 is assigned to the ORF class and has an uncertain function. Specimen: CD8+ T cells from blood, collected at baseline. CDR3 residues: CASSRREERYEQYF. CDR3 coding DNA: TGCGCCAGCAGTCGGCGGGAGGAGCGGTACGAGCAGTACTTC.